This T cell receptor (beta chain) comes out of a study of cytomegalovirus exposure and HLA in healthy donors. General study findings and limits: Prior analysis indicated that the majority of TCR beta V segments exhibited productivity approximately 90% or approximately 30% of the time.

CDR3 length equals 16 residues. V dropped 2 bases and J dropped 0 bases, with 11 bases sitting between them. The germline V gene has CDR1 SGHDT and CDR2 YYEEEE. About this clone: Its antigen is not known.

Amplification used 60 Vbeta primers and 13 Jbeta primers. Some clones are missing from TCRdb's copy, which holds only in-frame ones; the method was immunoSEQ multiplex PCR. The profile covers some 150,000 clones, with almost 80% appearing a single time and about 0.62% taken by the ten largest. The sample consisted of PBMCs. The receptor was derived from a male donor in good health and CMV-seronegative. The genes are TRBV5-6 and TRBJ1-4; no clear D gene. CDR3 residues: CASSFYDFTTNEKLFF. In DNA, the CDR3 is TGTGCCAGCAGCTTCTATGATTTTACAACTAATGAAAAACTGTTTTTT.